Below are 2 T cell receptor beta chains sequenced from a single sample in a study of cytomegalovirus exposure and HLA in healthy donors. It was with 60 Vbeta and 13 Jbeta primers that the PCR ran. The assay was immunoSEQ multiplex PCR, and TCRdb's table has in-frame clones only and misses some. Among 55,000 to 65,000 clones, 80% to 90% were seen once, and the ten largest hold about 1.6%. What was sequenced was PBMCs. These receptor sequences come from a man aged 25 to 40 in good health and CMV-seropositive.

The J gene is TRBJ1-1, the V gene TRBV23-1; no reliable D call. TRBV23-1 is an ORF, and what it does is uncertain. Trimming took 0 bases from V and 0 from J, leaving 8 bases between them. The CDR3 runs to 15 residues. The CDR3 region is CASSQSTAMNTEAFF. CDR3 sequence (DNA): TGCGCCAGCAGTCAATCAACAGCAATGAACACTGAAGCTTTCTTT.

The chain joins TRBV19 to TRBJ2-1, with 10 bases lining up with TRBD2. This CDR3 has 15 amino acids. The V gene end was trimmed by 2 bases and the J gene end by 7 bases; junction bases not matched to a gene: 5. Germline V CDR1 and CDR2: LNHDA, SQIVND (reference sequence). The CDR3 reads CASSILAGVGNEQFF. CDR3 coding DNA: TGTGCCAGTAGTATACTAGCGGGAGTGGGAAATGAGCAGTTCTTC.